The 18 T cell receptor beta chains reported below all come from one sample, sequenced in a study of molecular identifiers for immune sequencing clone quantification. TCRdb re-analysed the PCR reads in MiXCR, keeping a single row per CDR3 protein. The repertoire holds approximately 20,000 distinct CDR3 sequences, with roughly 20% as singletons. The sample was naive CD8+ T cells from blood, with Jurkat cell RNA spiked in. Subset noted: FACS-sorted CD8+CD4-CCR7+CD45RA+ naive T cells. The receptors were gathered from a human donor in good health. Some libraries in this study had Jurkat cell RNA spiked in.

This clonotype has ten or more counts. At one of its ends the junction is not consistent with the germline gene, which may arise from a read error. The V and J genes are TRBV28 and TRBJ2-7; D is unclear. The CDR3 is 13 amino acids. In germline, CDR1 is MDHEN, CDR2 SYDVKM. This CDR3 is CASSQVPSHEQYF. The CDR3, as DNA: TGTGCCAGCAGCCAAGTGCCCTCCCACGAGCAGTACTTC.

In its sample, this clonotype was seen many times. V is TRBV6-6 and J is TRBJ1-2; the D gene is possibly TRBD1 (5 bases). The CDR3 contains 14 residues. V was shortened by 2 bases and J by 3 bases, with 10 bases between the two germline ends. From germline, CDR1 is MNHNY and CDR2 SVGAGI (reference sequence). The CDR3 DNA follows: TGTGCCAGCAGTTACGGGGGGATTGACTATGGCTACACCTTC. Its translation: CASSYGGIDYGYTF.

By share, this clonotype counts as medium-sized. J is TRBJ2-1 and V is TRBV5-1; perhaps TRBD1 as D (6 bases). The CDR3 extends over 13 amino acids. The ends were cut back, 1 base at V and 4 bases at J, with 6 bases in the middle. Germline values: CDR1 SGHRS, CDR2 YFSETQ. As DNA, the CDR3 is TGCGCCAGCAGCTTGACAGGGTACAATGAGCAGTTCTTC. Its protein is CASSLTGYNEQFF.

This clonotype was counted at least ten times. This sequence joins TRBV5-5 and TRBJ2-2, with TRBD1 as a possible D gene (6 bases). V was clipped by 6 bases and J by 2 bases, with 8 bases between them. This CDR3 contains 13 residues. Germline V gives CDR1 SGHKS, CDR2 YYEKEE (reference sequence). The CDR3 DNA follows: TGTGCCAGCATACAGGGAAACACCGGGGAGCTGTTTTTT. It yields the protein CASIQGNTGELFF.

This clonotype appeared many times. The chain recombines TRBV20-1 with TRBJ2-5; 9 nucleotides agree with TRBD1. V shed 6 bases and J 4 bases; nucleotides not matched to a gene: 9. The CDR3 spans 14 residues. Germline V CDR1 and CDR2: DFQATT, SNEGSKA (reference sequence). The CDR3 DNA reads TGCAGTGCCCAGGGACAGGGTTTAAGAGAGACCCAGTACTTC. Protein sequence: CSAQGQGLRETQYF.

Ten or more counts support this clonotype. V and J are TRBV7-7 and TRBJ2-2; TRBD1 might be the D (5 bases). The V end lost 5 bases, the J end lost 6 bases, and 13 bases lay between the germline ends. Germline V gene lookup returns CDR1 SSHAT and CDR2 FNYEAQ (reference sequence). CDR3 length: 14 residues. The CDR3 bases are TGTGCCAGCAGCAATACAGGCCCCCCCGGGGAGCTGTTTTTT. This codes for CASSNTGPPGELFF. Variable domain in full (rest from reference TRBV7-7 and TRBJ2-2): GAGVSQSPRYKVTKRGQDVTLRCDPISSHATLYWYQQALGQGPEFLTYFNYEAQPDKSGLPSDRFSAERPEGSISTLTIQRTEQRDSAMYRCASSNTGPPGELFFGEGSRLTVL.

This clonotype was detected many times. The chain links TRBV4-3 to TRBJ2-2, with 12 positions matching TRBD2. Germline CDR1 is LGHNA and CDR2 is YSLEER. The V and J ends lost 2 bases and 5 bases, in that order; junction bases with no gene match: 6. This CDR3 spans 17 amino acids. CDR3 loop: CASSQPGLAGQTGELFF. DNA for the CDR3: TGCGCCAGCAGCCAACCCGGACTAGCGGGACAAACCGGGGAGCTGTTTTTT.

The V and J genes are TRBV2 and TRBJ2-3, with no clear D. The CDR3 covers 14 residues. Trimming removed 3 bases from V and 3 bases from J, with 10 bases in between. Per the germline V gene, CDR1 is SNHLY and CDR2 is FYNNEI. DNA for the CDR3: TGTGCCAGCAGTGAGCTCCCCAAGACAGATACGCAGTATTTT. Translated: CASSELPKTDTQYF.

This clonotype has ten or more counts. The V and J genes are TRBV28 and TRBJ2-3, with 11 bases that match TRBD2. The CDR3 spans 16 residues. Unmatched junction bases numbered 8, after V lost 5 bases and J lost 4 bases. Germline-derived CDR1 and CDR2 are MDHEN and SYDVKM. This chain's CDR3 is CASSILLAGGPDTQYF. The CDR3 bases are TGTGCCAGCAGTATCCTCCTAGCGGGAGGACCAGATACGCAGTATTTT.

This chain joins TRBV27 and TRBJ2-1; 8 bases match TRBD2. Germline loops: CDR1 MNHEY, CDR2 SMNVEV (reference sequence). This CDR3 has 14 residues. J gave up 15 bases and V 4 bases, and 14 bases lay outside the gene matches. The CDR3 loop is CASSSQTTGTSVFF. As DNA, the CDR3 is TGTGCCAGCAGTTCCCAAACCACGGGGACTAGTGTGTTCTTC.

V and J are TRBV6-2 or TRBV6-3 and TRBJ2-7; D gene ambiguous. Germline values: CDR1 MNHEY, CDR2 SVGEGT. The CDR3 has 15 amino acids. V dropped 0 bases and J dropped 4 bases, with 13 bases sitting between them. CDR3 protein: CASSYSEFHPYEQYF. CDR3 sequence (DNA): TGTGCCAGCAGTTACTCGGAATTCCACCCTTACGAGCAGTACTTC.

Notes on this clonotype: This may stem from a read error, because a much larger clone lies one nucleotide away. CDR3 bases: TGCAGTGCTACCGGGCCTTTGCACGAGCAGTACTTC. Its protein is CSATGPLHEQYF. J is TRBJ2-7 and V is TRBV20-1; no clear D. V was cut by 4 bases and J by 5 bases, with 12 bases left in between. In germline, CDR1 is DFQATT, CDR2 SNEGSKA (reference sequence). The CDR3 has 12 amino acids.

The count of this clonotype is one. This chain links TRBV9 with TRBJ2-7; D may be TRBD2 (5 bases). The CDR3 has 14 amino acids. CDR1 and CDR2 from the germline V gene are SGDLS and YYNGEE. Trimming removed 4 bases from V and 6 bases from J, with 17 bases in between. The chain's CDR3 is CASSSEGRAVEQYF. DNA for the CDR3: TGTGCCAGCAGCTCTGAGGGAAGGGCCGTCGAGCAGTACTTC. The full variable domain, with the rest looked up from reference TRBV9 and TRBJ2-7, is DSGVTQTPKHLITATGQRVTLRCSPRSGDLSVYWYQQSLDQGLQFLIQYYNGEERAKGNILERFSAQQFPDLHSELNLSSLELGDSALYFCASSSEGRAVEQYFGPGTRLTVT.

This clonotype rates as medium-sized. This sequence joins TRBV7-9 and TRBJ2-1, with TRBD1 identical over 9 bases. Germline CDR1 is SEHNR and CDR2 is FQNEAQ (reference sequence). J was trimmed by 3 bases and V by 5 bases; bases with no gene match: 8. The CDR3 has 16 residues. The CDR3 is CASSPPGTGIYNEQFF. The CDR3 nucleotides are TGTGCCAGCAGCCCCCCCGGGACAGGGATCTACAATGAGCAGTTCTTC.

This clonotype is medium-sized (0.01 to 0.1%) within its sample. The chain joins TRBV5-1 to TRBJ2-7; D is possibly TRBD1 (7 bases). The V gene lost 2 bases and the J gene lost 7 bases, with 13 bases spanning the gap. The CDR3 runs 13 residues. The germline gives CDR1 SGHRS, CDR2 YFSETQ. In DNA form, the CDR3 reads TGCGCCAGCAGCTTAAGTTCAGGGGGGGAGCAGTACTTC. The encoded protein is CASSLSSGGEQYF. Looking up the rest from reference TRBV5-1 and TRBJ2-7 gives the full variable domain: KAGVTQTPRYLIKTRGQQVTLSCSPISGHRSVSWYQQTPGQGLQFLFEYFSETQRNKGNFPGRFSGRQFSNSRSEMNVSTLELGDSALYLCASSLSSGGEQYFGPGTRLTVT.

Turning to this clonotype: The junction departs from the called germline gene at one end, perhaps through a read error. The rearrangement links TRBV6-1 to TRBJ2-1; 8 nucleotides match TRBD2. The germline V gene encodes CDR1 MNHNS and CDR2 SASEGT. The CDR3 has 14 amino acids. CDR3 protein: CASGDGGARAEQFF. CDR3 sequence (DNA): TGTGCCAGCGGTGACGGGGGGGCGAGGGCTGAGCAGTTCTTC.

For this clonotype: A read error is possible here, since a much larger clone lies one base away. The genes are TRBV7-9 and TRBJ2-7; D is unresolved. V lost 3 bases and J 1 base, leaving 7 bases between the germline ends. The CDR3 sequence is 13 residues long. Germline V lookup: CDR1 SEHNR, CDR2 FQNEAQ (reference sequence). CDR3: CASSFPASYEQYF. The DNA for the CDR3 is TGTGCCAGCAGCTTCCCCGCATCCTACGAGCAGTACTTC.

This clonotype was observed many times. The chain recombines TRBV29-1 with TRBJ2-1, with 12 nucleotides matching TRBD2. The junction had 2 bases not matched to a gene; V was cut back by 2 bases and J by 3 bases. Germline V gene lookup returns CDR1 SQVTM and CDR2 ANQGSEA. The CDR3 length is 15 residues. The chain's CDR3 is CSVEPTSGSYNEQFF. The CDR3 DNA is TGCAGCGTTGAACCGACTAGCGGGAGCTACAATGAGCAGTTCTTC.